These 17 T cell receptor beta chains share one sample of origin, sequenced in a study. From the 5' RACE reads, TCRdb called clonotypes with MiXCR, one entry per CDR3 protein. The sample shows roughly 13,000 distinct CDR3 sequences, more than 20% of them seen only once. Sample: naive CD4+ T cells sorted from blood. Subset: naive CD4+ T cells, CD4+CD45RA+CD25-. Receptors were obtained from a female donor with breast cancer.

On this clonotype itself: A read error may be the cause here, since a much bigger clone is one base away. The chain uses TRBV30 and TRBJ1-1; 10 bases agree with TRBD1. The CDR3 covers 15 residues. Germline lookup yields CDR1 GTSNPN and CDR2 SVGIG (reference sequence). CDR3 residues: CAWGDRGKMNTGAFF. Written as DNA, the CDR3 is TGTGCCTGGGGGGACAGGGGAAAAATGAACACTGGAGCTTTCTTT.

By frequency in the sample, this clonotype is medium-sized. The genes are TRBV10-3 and TRBJ2-7; 10 bases align to TRBD2. Germline CDR1 reads ENHRY; CDR2 reads SYGVKD. J gave up 4 bases and V 3 bases, and 6 bases lay outside the gene matches. This CDR3 is built from 15 residues. The CDR3 protein is CAISDRTSGEYEQYF. CDR3 coding DNA: TGTGCCATCAGTGACAGGACTAGCGGAGAGTACGAGCAGTACTTC.

Points on this clonotype: The DNA is left out, because the CDR3 cannot be placed on it with certainty; the CDR3 is given as TCRdb lists it. The V gene is TRBV12-3 or TRBV12-4, the J gene TRBJ1-1; the table gives TRBD1 as D, unverified against the DNA. Ends included, the CDR3 has 20 residues. The CDR3 sequence is CASSRSQETQYFGPGTEAFF.

The genes are TRBV5-1 and TRBJ2-1; 7 nucleotides align to TRBD2. CDR1 SGHRS and CDR2 YFSETQ come from the germline V gene. The junction had 9 bases not matched to a gene; V was cut back by 1 base and J by 8 bases. The CDR3 has 15 residues. This chain's CDR3 is CASSLIGLAGDEQFF. CDR3 in DNA: TGCGCCAGCAGCTTGATTGGACTGGCGGGGGATGAGCAGTTCTTC.

The rearrangement links TRBV7-3 to TRBJ1-3; D gene uncertain. V gave up 0 bases and J gave up 0 bases, with 6 bases separating them. The CDR3 has 15 residues. Looked up from germline, CDR1 is SGHTA and CDR2 is FQGTGA. The CDR3 region is CASSLTGSSGNTIYF. The CDR3 DNA reads as TGTGCCAGCAGCTTAACAGGGAGCTCTGGAAACACCATATATTTT.

This clonotype was detected ten times or more. The chain couples TRBV30 to TRBJ1-1; TRBD1 matches at 10 bases. J gave up 0 bases and V 5 bases, and 6 bases lay outside the gene matches. The germline CDR1 and CDR2 sequences are GTSNPN and SVGIG (reference sequence). The CDR3 has 15 amino acids. This CDR3 reads CAWGDRGKMNTEAFF. CDR3 nucleotide sequence: TGTGCCTGGGGGGACAGGGGAAAAATGAACACTGAAGCTTTCTTT. Drawing the rest from reference TRBV30 and TRBJ1-1, the complete variable domain is SQTIHQWPATLVQPVGSPLSLECTVEGTSNPNLYWYRQAAGRGLQLLFYSVGIGQISSEVPQNLSASRPQDRQFILSSKKLLLSDSGFYLCAWGDRGKMNTEAFFGQGTRLTVV.

This clonotype counts as medium-sized (0.01 to 0.1%). This chain uses TRBV5-1 with TRBJ2-5; no firm D call. The CDR3 is 13 amino acids. Trimming pared 0 bases from V and 2 bases from J, leaving 5 bases between. Germline CDR1 SGHRS, CDR2 YFSETQ. The CDR3 bases are TGCGCCAGCAGCTTGGGGTATCAAGAGACCCAGTACTTC. This gives the protein CASSLGYQETQYF.

As for this clonotype: A read error is possible here, since a much larger clone lies one base away. V usage is TRBV6-5 and J usage is TRBJ1-1, with 7 bases matching TRBD1. The CDR3 runs to 15 residues. Germline trimming cut 5 bases from V and 1 base from J; bases unmatched to any gene: 7. CDR1 is MNHEY, CDR2 SVGAGI, per germline. In DNA, the CDR3 is TGTGCCAGCAGTGCCTGGGGACAGCGGAACACTGAAGCTTTCTTT. It yields the protein CASSAWGQRNTEAFF.

V gene TRBV18 combines with J gene TRBJ1-1, with D possibly being TRBD1 (5 bases). The CDR3 contains 15 residues. From germline, CDR1 is KGHSH and CDR2 LQKENI. V lost 3 bases, J lost 1 base, and 12 bases lay in between. The CDR3 bases are TGTGCCAGCTCACCGACATCCCAGGGGAACACTGAAGCTTTCTTT. Its protein is CASSPTSQGNTEAFF.

This clonotype was seen repeatedly, ten times or more. The chain employs TRBV2 and TRBJ1-2; no clear D. This CDR3 has 15 amino acids. V shed 3 bases and J shed 2 bases, with 13 bases lying between them. Germline V lookup: CDR1 SNHLY, CDR2 FYNNEI. In DNA form, the CDR3 reads TGTGCCAGCAGTGATGGCATCGCCGGGAACTATGGCTACACCTTC. Protein product: CASSDGIAGNYGYTF. The whole variable domain, filled in from reference TRBV2 and TRBJ1-2, reads EPEVTQTPSHQVTQMGQEVILRCVPISNHLYFYWYRQILGQKVEFLVSFYNNEISEKSEIFDDQFSVERPDGSNFTLKIRSTKLEDSAMYFCASSDGIAGNYGYTFGSGTRLTVV.

The V and J genes are TRBV5-4 and TRBJ2-7, with D perhaps matching TRBD2 (6 bases). Trimming removed 0 bases from V and 2 bases from J, with 15 bases in between. Per germline, CDR1 SGHNT and CDR2 YYREEE (reference sequence). This CDR3 is 16 amino acids long. The CDR3 is CASSLGLGGKTYEQYF. In DNA, the CDR3 is TGTGCCAGCAGCTTGGGCCTTGGGGGGAAGACCTACGAGCAGTACTTC.

Relative to its sample, this clonotype is large. The CDR3 sequence: CASRKQGSTEAFF. The CDR3 nucleotides read TGTGCCAGCAGGAAACAGGGATCCACTGAAGCTTTCTTT. This chain joins TRBV6-5 and TRBJ1-1, with a possible D match to TRBD1 (6 bases). CDR1 is MNHEY and CDR2 is SVGAGI in the germline V gene. The CDR3 is made up of 13 amino acids. V lost 6 bases and J lost 4, with 12 bases in between.

This clonotype occurred a few times. This chain uses TRBV7-2 with TRBJ1-5; no reliable D call. V shed 3 bases and J shed 7 bases, with 10 bases lying between them. This CDR3 comprises 13 residues. Germline CDR1 is SGHTA and CDR2 is FQGNSA. The CDR3 coding sequence is TGTGCCAGCAGCTTCCCCCCTAACCAGCCCCAGCATTTT. Its translation is CASSFPPNQPQHF. The full variable domain, with the rest looked up from reference TRBV7-2 and TRBJ1-5, is GAGVSQSPSNKVTEKGKDVELRCDPISGHTALYWYRQSLGQGLEFLIYFQGNSAPDKSGLPSDRFSAERTGGSVSTLTIQRTQQEDSAVYLCASSFPPNQPQHFGDGTRLSIL.

Comments on this clonotype: At one boundary the junction diverges from the germline segment, which might be a read error. The chain has TRBV5-1 and TRBJ1-2; D gene uncertain. Germline lookup yields CDR1 SGHRS and CDR2 YFSETQ. The CDR3 sequence is 14 residues long. CDR3: CASSLVSGNYGCTF. The CDR3 DNA is TGCGCCAGCAGCTTGGTGTCCGGGAACTATGGCTGCACCTTC.

The genes are TRBV10-3 and TRBJ1-1; D is unresolved. V was clipped by 4 bases and J by 4 bases, with 10 bases between them. The CDR3 has 13 residues. Germline V gene data show CDR1 as ENHRY and CDR2 as SYGVKD. The DNA for the CDR3 is TGTGCCATCAGTGGGAAGGGTGGCACTGAAGCTTTCTTT. Its protein is CAISGKGGTEAFF.

This clonotype was seen repeatedly, ten times or more. The rearrangement uses TRBV12-3 or TRBV12-4 and TRBJ2-7, with 9 nucleotides matching TRBD1. The J segment lost 5 bases and the V segment lost 8 bases, leaving 10 bases of the junction unmatched. The CDR3 totals 14 residues. The CDR3 reads CASHRGGTGNEQYF. In nucleotides, the CDR3 is TGTGCCAGCCACCGGGGCGGGACAGGGAACGAGCAGTACTTC.

In this sample, this clonotype turned up a few times. A much bigger clone sits one base away, suggesting this may be a read error. This chain connects TRBV10-3 to TRBJ2-3, with 14 bases fitting TRBD2. Germline V gene sequence: CDR1 ENHRY, CDR2 SYGVKD. The CDR3 extends over 16 amino acids. Unmatched junction bases numbered 8, after V lost 10 bases and J lost 2 bases. The CDR3 loop reads CATGTSGRMLTDTQYF. As DNA, the CDR3 is TGTGCCACCGGGACTAGCGGGAGAATGCTCACAGATACGCAGTATTTT.